What follows are 19 T cell receptor beta chains derived from one specimen sequenced in a study of patients and donors after allogeneic stem cell transplantation. TCRdb passed the RT-PCR reads through MiXCR, listing each CDR3 protein once. The sample has 15,000 to 20,000 distinct CDR3 sequences; 4.5% to 5.5% are singletons. Material: blood, either unsorted or a sorted T cell fraction (not recorded which). All receptors come from a human donor who was either an allogeneic HSCT recipient or a stem cell or donor lymphocyte infusion donor (not recorded which). It is not recorded whose cells these are; they may come from a transplant donor.

This clonotype was seen many times. The chain has TRBV18 and TRBJ2-2, with D tentatively TRBD2 (5 bases). The CDR3 contains 15 residues. V lost 4 bases to trimming and J lost 2 bases, with 11 bases between them. CDR1 is KGHSH and CDR2 is LQKENI in the germline V gene. The CDR3 loop reads CASSLQRDNTGELFF. CDR3 DNA: TGTGCCAGCTCACTGCAACGGGATAACACCGGGGAGCTGTTTTTT.

This clonotype has at least ten counts. The V gene is TRBV20-1, the J gene TRBJ1-1; D remains unclear. The CDR3 runs to 15 residues. The V and J ends lost 6 bases and 0 bases respectively, with 17 bases between them. Germline-derived CDR1 and CDR2 are DFQATT and SNEGSKA (reference sequence). The CDR3, as DNA: TGCAGTGCCACGCCCGCCCGAGCTCTGAACACTGAAGCTTTCTTT. Translation gives CSATPARALNTEAFF.

The table lists this clonotype with a few counts. The chain recombines TRBV19 with TRBJ1-4; a possible D gene is TRBD1 (5 bases). The CDR3 runs to 15 residues. Germline V CDR1 and CDR2: LNHDA, SQIVND (reference sequence). V was clipped by 5 bases and J by 7 bases, with 17 bases between them. The CDR3 sequence is CASSASGLPGEKLFF. CDR3 sequence (DNA): TGTGCCAGTAGTGCCTCAGGGCTGCCGGGTGAAAAACTGTTTTTT.

In this sample, this clonotype turned up many times. This chain links TRBV6-5 with TRBJ1-1; D is unclear. Germline V CDR1 and CDR2: MNHEY, SVGAGI. Trimming cost V 6 bases and J 1 base, with 6 bases left between them. This CDR3 has 12 amino acids. The CDR3, as DNA: TGTGCCAGCAGGAACTGGAACACTGAAGCTTTCTTT. Its translation: CASRNWNTEAFF.

This clonotype was recorded at least ten times. J is TRBJ1-5 and V is TRBV12-3 or TRBV12-4; possibly TRBD1 for D (5 bases). V lost 3 bases to trimming and J lost 7 bases, with 13 bases between them. The CDR3 consists of 14 residues. Written as DNA, the CDR3 is TGTGCCAGCAGTTTGTCAGGGAACGGCCAGCCCCAGCATTTT. Encoded protein: CASSLSGNGQPQHF.

This clonotype was counted at least ten times. V gene TRBV20-1 combines with J gene TRBJ1-4, with a weak D call TRBD1 (6 bases). Trimming took 2 bases from V and 5 from J, leaving 9 bases between them. CDR3 length: 13 residues. Germline CDR1 is DFQATT and CDR2 is SNEGSKA (reference sequence). In nucleotides, the CDR3 is TGCAGTGCTAGAATGAGGGGGAATGAAAAACTGTTTTTT. Its protein product is CSARMRGNEKLFF.

This clonotype showed up many times. The chain links TRBV7-8 to TRBJ2-5, with D tentatively TRBD1 (6 bases). CDR1 SGHVS and CDR2 FQNEAQ come from the germline V gene. The CDR3 has 15 residues. Trimming removed 2 bases from V and 2 bases from J, with 12 bases in between. As DNA, the CDR3 is TGTGCCAGCAGCTTATATAGACAGGCACAAGAGACCCAGTACTTC. Translated: CASSLYRQAQETQYF.

There are a few counts of this clonotype. The chain has TRBV20-1 and TRBJ1-1; D perhaps matches TRBD1 (6 bases). V was cut by 3 bases and J by 6 bases, with 14 bases left in between. CDR1 is DFQATT and CDR2 is SNEGSKA in the germline V gene (reference sequence). The CDR3 is 13 residues long. In DNA form, the CDR3 reads TGCAGTGCTAGTACGGACAGTTCTTCTGAAGCTTTCTTT. Translation gives CSASTDSSSEAFF.

This clonotype was recorded at least ten times. The J gene is TRBJ2-5, the V gene TRBV5-6; a weak D match, TRBD2 (5 bases). The CDR3 runs 16 residues. V dropped 4 bases and J dropped 1 base, with 17 bases sitting between them. Germline assignment: CDR1 SGHDT and CDR2 YYEEEE. The CDR3 is CASSPWRWAAQETQYF. The CDR3 coding sequence is TGTGCCAGCAGCCCATGGAGGTGGGCAGCCCAAGAGACCCAGTACTTC. Supplemented by reference TRBV5-6 and TRBJ2-5, the full variable domain reads DAGVTQSPTHLIKTRGQQVTLRCSPKSGHDTVSWYQQALGQGPQFIFQYYEEEERQRGNFPDRFSGHQFPNYSSELNVNALLLGDSALYLCASSPWRWAAQETQYFGPGTRLLVL.

The V gene is TRBV27, the J gene TRBJ2-1; a weak D match, TRBD2 (6 bases). Between the trimmed V and J ends, which lost 3 bases and 5 bases, there was a span of 11 bases. Germline assignment: CDR1 MNHEY and CDR2 SMNVEV (reference sequence). The CDR3 is made up of 14 amino acids. CDR3 protein: CASSLWEEDNEQFF. CDR3 bases: TGTGCCAGCAGTTTGTGGGAGGAGGACAATGAGCAGTTCTTC.

This clonotype ranks as medium-sized. DNA for the CDR3: TGCAGTGCTTCAGACGGGGGCAATCAGCCCCAGCATTTT. This sequence encodes CSASDGGNQPQHF. The gene calls are TRBV20-1 and TRBJ1-5; D gene uncertain. V dropped 5 bases and J dropped 2 bases, with 10 bases sitting between them. The CDR3 contains 13 residues. The germline CDR1 and CDR2 sequences are DFQATT and SNEGSKA (reference sequence).

This clonotype is labeled as hyperexpanded (1% or more). The CDR3 loop is CSARDDEQETQYF. CDR3 coding DNA: TGCAGTGCTAGAGATGATGAACAAGAGACCCAGTACTTC. The chain couples TRBV20-1 to TRBJ2-5; D unresolved. The CDR3 is made up of 13 amino acids. Trimming left V 0 bases short and J 2 bases short, with 7 bases between. CDR1 is DFQATT, CDR2 SNEGSKA, per germline (reference sequence).

This clonotype was seen many times. The V call is TRBV18, the J call TRBJ1-5; no firm D call. The CDR3 contains 15 residues. Germline CDR1 KGHSH, CDR2 LQKENI. The V end lost 1 base, the J end lost 2 bases, and 9 bases lay between the germline ends. The CDR3 nucleotides read TGTGCCAGCTCACCACTTGGGGAGGGCAATCAGCCCCAGCATTTT. Residues: CASSPLGEGNQPQHF.

Many counts were recorded for this clonotype. This rearrangement joins TRBV3-1 to TRBJ1-3, with unresolved D. The CDR3 length is 14 residues. The V end was cut by 1 base, the J end by 2 bases, with 6 bases between. Germline V CDR1 and CDR2: LGHDT, YNNKEL (reference sequence). CDR3 nucleotide sequence: TGTGCCAGCAGCCAAGGGGATGCTGGAAACACCATATATTTT. This translates into CASSQGDAGNTIYF. Complete variable domain (other parts from reference TRBV3-1 and TRBJ1-3): DTAVSQTPKYLVTQMGNDKSIKCEQNLGHDTMYWYKQDSKKFLKIMFSYNNKELIINETVPNRFSPKSPDKAHLNLHINSLELGDSAVYFCASSQGDAGNTIYFGEGSWLTVV.

In this sample, this clonotype turned up many times. V and J are TRBV6-5 and TRBJ1-4; D is undetermined. This CDR3 region has 14 residues. CDR1 is MNHEY and CDR2 is SVGAGI in the germline V gene. Trimming took 2 bases from V and 8 from J, leaving 12 bases between them. CDR3 region: CASSYEGMREKLFF. Written as DNA, the CDR3 is TGTGCCAGCAGTTACGAAGGGATGAGAGAAAAACTGTTTTTT.

The table lists this clonotype with many counts. The chain has TRBV29-1 and TRBJ2-7; a possible D gene is TRBD2 (6 bases). In germline, CDR1 is SQVTM, CDR2 ANQGSEA. The CDR3 consists of 13 residues. Trimming removed 4 bases from V and 5 bases from J, with 15 bases in between. The CDR3 DNA reads TGCAGCGTTGGATGGGGAGGAGGGGACGAGCAGTACTTC. Protein product: CSVGWGGGDEQYF.

This clonotype was counted ten times or more. The chain combines TRBV10-3 with TRBJ2-1, with 8 bases lining up with TRBD2. CDR1 and CDR2 (germline): ENHRY, SYGVKD. The CDR3 has 17 amino acids. Trimming at V came to 11 bases and at J to 0 bases, leaving 15 bases not matched to a gene. The CDR3 DNA is TGTGCCTCCAGGGGAGCGGGGGAGGGTAGCTCCTACAATGAGCAGTTCTTC. Translating gives CASRGAGEGSSYNEQFF.

This clonotype has ten or more counts. The rearrangement links TRBV10-3 to TRBJ1-1; maybe TRBD1 (5 bases). CDR3 length: 14 residues. From germline, CDR1 is ENHRY and CDR2 SYGVKD. V was cut by 6 bases and J by 2 bases, with 13 bases left in between. CDR3 DNA: TGTGCCATCAGCACCCAGGGTGCCAACACTGAAGCTTTCTTT. Translation gives CAISTQGANTEAFF.

The chain is built from TRBV4-2 and TRBJ2-1; TRBD1 is a possible D gene (6 bases). CDR1 is LGHNA, CDR2 YNFKEQ, per germline. The V end lost 0 bases, the J end lost 4 bases, and 13 bases lay between the germline ends. This CDR3 region has 16 residues. The CDR3 sequence is CASSQDSGTSYNEQFF. As DNA, the CDR3 is TGTGCCAGCAGCCAAGATTCCGGGACATCTTACAATGAGCAGTTCTTC.